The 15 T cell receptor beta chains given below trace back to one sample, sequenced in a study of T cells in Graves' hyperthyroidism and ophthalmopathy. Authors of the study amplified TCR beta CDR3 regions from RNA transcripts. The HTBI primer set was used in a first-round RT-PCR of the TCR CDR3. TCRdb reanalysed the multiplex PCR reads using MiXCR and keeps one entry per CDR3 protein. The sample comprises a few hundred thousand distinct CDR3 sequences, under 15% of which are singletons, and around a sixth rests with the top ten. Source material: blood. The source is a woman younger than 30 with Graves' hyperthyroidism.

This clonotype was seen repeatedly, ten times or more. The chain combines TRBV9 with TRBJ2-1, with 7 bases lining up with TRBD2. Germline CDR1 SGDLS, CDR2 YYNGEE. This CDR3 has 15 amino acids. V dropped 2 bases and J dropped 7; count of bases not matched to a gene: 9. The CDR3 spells CASSVGGRALNEQFF. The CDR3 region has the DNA TGTGCCAGCAGCGTGGGAGGGAGGGCCCTTAATGAGCAGTTCTTC.

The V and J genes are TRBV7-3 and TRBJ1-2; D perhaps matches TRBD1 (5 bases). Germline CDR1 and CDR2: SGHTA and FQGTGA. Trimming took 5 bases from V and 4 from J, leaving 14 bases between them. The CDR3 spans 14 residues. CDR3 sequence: CASSPRTRAYGYTF. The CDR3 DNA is TGTGCCAGCAGCCCACGAACCAGGGCCTATGGCTACACCTTC.

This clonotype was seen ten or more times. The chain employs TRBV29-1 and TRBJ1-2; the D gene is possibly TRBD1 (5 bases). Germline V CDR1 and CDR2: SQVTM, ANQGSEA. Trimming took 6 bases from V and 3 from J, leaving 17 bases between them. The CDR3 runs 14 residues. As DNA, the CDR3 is TGCAGCGTCCCTGACAGAGACAGATACTATGGCTACACCTTC. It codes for CSVPDRDRYYGYTF. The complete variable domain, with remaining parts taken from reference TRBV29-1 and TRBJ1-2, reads SAVISQKPSRDICQRGTSLTIQCQVDSQVTMMFWYRQQPGQSLTLIATANQGSEATYESGFVIDKFPISRPNLTFSTLTVSNMSPEDSSIYLCSVPDRDRYYGYTFGSGTRLTVV.

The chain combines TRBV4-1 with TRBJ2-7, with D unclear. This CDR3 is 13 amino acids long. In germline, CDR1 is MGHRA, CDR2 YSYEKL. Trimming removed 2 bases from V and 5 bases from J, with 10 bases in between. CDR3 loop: CASSQNIGNEQYV. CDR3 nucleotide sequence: TGCGCCAGCAGCCAAAATATAGGGAACGAGCAGTACGTC.

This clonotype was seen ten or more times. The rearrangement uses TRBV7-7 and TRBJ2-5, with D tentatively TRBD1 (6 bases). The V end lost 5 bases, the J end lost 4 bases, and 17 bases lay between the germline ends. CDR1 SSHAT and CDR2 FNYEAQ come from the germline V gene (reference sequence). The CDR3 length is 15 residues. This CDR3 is CASSEGVRVGETQYF. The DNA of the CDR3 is TGTGCCAGCAGCGAGGGGGTACGGGTAGGAGAGACCCAGTACTTC.

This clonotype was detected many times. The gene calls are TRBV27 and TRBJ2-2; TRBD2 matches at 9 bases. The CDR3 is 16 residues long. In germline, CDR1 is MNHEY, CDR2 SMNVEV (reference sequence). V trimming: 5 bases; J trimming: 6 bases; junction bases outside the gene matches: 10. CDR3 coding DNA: TGTGCCAGCAGTAAACCGGGACTAGCTTGCGCCGGGGAGCTGTTTTTT. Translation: CASSKPGLACAGELFF.

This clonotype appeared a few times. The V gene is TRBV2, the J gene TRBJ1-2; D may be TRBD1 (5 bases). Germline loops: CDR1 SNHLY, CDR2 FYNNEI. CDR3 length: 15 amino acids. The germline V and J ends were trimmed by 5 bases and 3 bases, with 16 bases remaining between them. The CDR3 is CASSYSATVHYGYTF. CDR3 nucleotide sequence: TGTGCCAGCAGTTACTCCGCGACAGTTCACTATGGCTACACCTTC. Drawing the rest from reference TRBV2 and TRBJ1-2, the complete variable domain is EPEVTQTPSHQVTQMGQEVILRCVPISNHLYFYWYRQILGQKVEFLVSFYNNEISEKSEIFDDQFSVERPDGSNFTLKIRSTKLEDSAMYFCASSYSATVHYGYTFGSGTRLTVV.

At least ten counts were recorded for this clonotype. The CDR3 DNA reads TGTGCCAGCAGACCCACTAGCGGGAGGGGCAATGAGCAGTTCTTC. Its protein is CASRPTSGRGNEQFF. This chain connects TRBV6-1 to TRBJ2-1; 13 bases match TRBD2. The CDR3 is made up of 15 amino acids. Germline lookup yields CDR1 MNHNS and CDR2 SASEGT. V gave up 6 bases and J gave up 6 bases; unmatched junction bases: 5.

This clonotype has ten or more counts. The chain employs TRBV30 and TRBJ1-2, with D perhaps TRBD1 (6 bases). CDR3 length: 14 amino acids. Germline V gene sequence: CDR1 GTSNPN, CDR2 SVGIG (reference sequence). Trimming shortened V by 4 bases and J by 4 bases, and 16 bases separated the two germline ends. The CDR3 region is CAWKVMDSGYGYTF. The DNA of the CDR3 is TGTGCCTGGAAGGTCATGGACAGCGGCTATGGCTACACCTTC.

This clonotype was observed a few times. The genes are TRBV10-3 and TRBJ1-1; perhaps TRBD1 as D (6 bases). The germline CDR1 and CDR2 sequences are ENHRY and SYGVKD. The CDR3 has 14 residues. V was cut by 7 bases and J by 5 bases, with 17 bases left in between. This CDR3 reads CAITSTGQGTEAFF. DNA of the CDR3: TGTGCCATCACCTCCACAGGGCAGGGGACTGAAGCTTTCTTT.

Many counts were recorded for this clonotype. The CDR3 region is CASSFYGSSYEQYF. CDR3 sequence (DNA): TGTGCCAGCAGTTTTTACGGGTCTTCCTACGAGCAGTACTTC. The genes are TRBV27 and TRBJ2-7; D is uncertain. Between the trimmed V and J ends, which lost 3 bases and 1 base, there was a span of 10 bases. The CDR3 length is 14 residues. CDR1 is MNHEY, CDR2 SMNVEV, per germline (reference sequence).

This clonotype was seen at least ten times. As DNA, the CDR3 is TGTGCCAGCAACCTGGAAGAGACCCAGTACTTC. Encoded protein: CASNLEETQYF. The chain links TRBV2 to TRBJ2-5; unclear D gene. The germline CDR1 and CDR2 sequences are SNHLY and FYNNEI. This CDR3 has 11 residues. Trimming took 7 bases from V and 3 from J, leaving 6 bases between them. Using reference TRBV2 and TRBJ2-5 for the parts outside the CDR3, the full variable domain is EPEVTQTPSHQVTQMGQEVILRCVPISNHLYFYWYRQILGQKVEFLVSFYNNEISEKSEIFDDQFSVERPDGSNFTLKIRSTKLEDSAMYFCASNLEETQYFGPGTRLLVL.

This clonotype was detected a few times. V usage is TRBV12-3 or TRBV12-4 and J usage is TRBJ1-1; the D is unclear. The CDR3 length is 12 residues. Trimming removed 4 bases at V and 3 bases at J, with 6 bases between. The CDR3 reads CASSSDYTEAFF. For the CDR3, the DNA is TGTGCCAGCAGTTCGGACTACACTGAAGCTTTCTTT.

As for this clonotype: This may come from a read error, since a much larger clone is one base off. The CDR3 DNA reads as TGTGCCAGCGCAGGACAGATTAGCAATCAGCCCCAGCGTTTT. It yields the protein CASAGQISNQPQRF. This chain joins TRBV6-2 or TRBV6-3 and TRBJ1-5; tentatively, D is TRBD1 (6 bases). The CDR3 sequence is 14 residues long. Germline CDR1 is MNHEY and CDR2 is SVGEGT.

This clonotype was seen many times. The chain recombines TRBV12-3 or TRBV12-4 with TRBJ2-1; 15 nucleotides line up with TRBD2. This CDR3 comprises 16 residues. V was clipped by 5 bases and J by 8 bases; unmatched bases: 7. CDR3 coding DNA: TGTGCCAGCAGTGACGGGACTAGCGGGAGGTTCGATGAGCAGTTCTTC. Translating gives CASSDGTSGRFDEQFF.